This T cell receptor (beta chain) stems from a study of T cell responses to AZD1222 COVID-19 vaccine. Points from the study as a whole: Clonal diversity was possibly underestimated; the donors were predominantly white British and more often female.

CDR1 and CDR2 from the germline V gene are SNHLY and FYNNEI. V was pared by 2 bases and J by 5 bases, with 6 bases between. CDR3 length equals 13 residues. In regard to this clone: Antigen specificity is unknown.

Produced via immunoSEQ multiplex PCR; TCRdb's table is partial and in-frame only. Here the sample spans some 130,000 clones, approximately 85% being singletons. The sample was peripheral blood, taken on day 0 of AZD1222 vaccination. The origin of this receptor is an adult in good health. The gene calls are TRBV2 and TRBJ2-2, with D uncertain. This chain's CDR3 is CASSESRTGELFF. The CDR3 nucleotides are TGTGCCAGCAGTGAATCCAGGACCGGGGAGCTGTTTTTT.